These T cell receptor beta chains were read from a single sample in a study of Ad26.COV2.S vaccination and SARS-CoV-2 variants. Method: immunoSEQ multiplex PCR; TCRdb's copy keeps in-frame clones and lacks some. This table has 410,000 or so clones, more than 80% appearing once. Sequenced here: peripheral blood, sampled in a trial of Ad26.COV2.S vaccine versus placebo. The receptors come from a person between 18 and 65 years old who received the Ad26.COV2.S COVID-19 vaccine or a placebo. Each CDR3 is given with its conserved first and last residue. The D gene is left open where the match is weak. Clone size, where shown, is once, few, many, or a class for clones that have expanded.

TGTGCCAGCAGTTTTGCGAACCAAGAGACCCAGTACTTC	CASSFANQETQYF	TRBJ2-5	NA	NA	TRBV12-3/TRBV12-4
TGTGCCAGCAGCCTCAAAGGGGGACAGGGGGGGAAGTTCTTC	CASSLKGGQGGKFF	TRBJ2-1	NA	TRBD1	TRBV3-1/TRBV3-2
TGCGCCAGCAGCCAAGATAAGGCTCCCGGGACCTTCTACGAGCAGTACTTC	CASSQDKAPGTFYEQYF	TRBJ2-7	once	NA	TRBV4-1
TGTGCCATCACCGCGGACAGGGCGGTTGAAGCTTTCTTT	CAITADRAVEAFF	TRBJ1-1	NA	TRBD1	TRBV10-3
TGCAGCGTTGAAGTACCAACGACAGGTAGCACAGATACGCAGTATTTT	CSVEVPTTGSTDTQYF	TRBJ2-3	few	NA	TRBV29-1
TGTGCCAGCAGCGAGGGGATAATGGGGGGCAATCAGCCCCAGCATTTT	CASSEGIMGGNQPQHF	TRBJ1-5	NA	NA	TRBV9
TGTACCTGGAGTCCAGGGACAGGGATGGGCGAGCAGTACTTC	CTWSPGTGMGEQYF	TRBJ2-7	NA	TRBD1	TRBV30
TGTGCCAGCAGATACACCCCAGGGGGGTCTCATGGCACAGATACGCAGTATTTT	CASRYTPGGSHGTDTQYF	TRBJ2-3	medium-sized	NA	TRBV6-2/TRBV6-3
TGTGCCAGCAGTTACTCCCGGGCAGCTCAGCCCCAGCATTTT	CASSYSRAAQPQHF	TRBJ1-5	NA	NA	TRBV6-6
TGTGCCAGCAGCCAAACGCTAGCGGGGCTATACAATGAGCAGTTCTTC	CASSQTLAGLYNEQFF	TRBJ2-1	NA	TRBD2	TRBV7-2
TGTGCCAGCATCCTTGAACGGCCAGAATCACCCCTCCACTTT	CASILERPESPLHF	TRBJ1-6	NA	NA	TRBV2
TGTGCCACCAGCAGTACAGGGGAAGAAAACACAGATACGCAGTATTTT	CATSSTGEENTDTQYF	TRBJ2-3	once	TRBD1	TRBV15
TGTGCCAGTAGTGGTTGGTATAGTACCGTCAATGAGCAGTTCTTC	CASSGWYSTVNEQFF	TRBJ2-1	NA	NA	TRBV19
TGTGCCAGCAGCTTAGACGCGCCCGGGGAGACCCAGTACTTC	CASSLDAPGETQYF	TRBJ2-5	NA	NA	TRBV7-2
TGTGCCAGCAGCTTCAACCCAGGGGGCGATGAGCAGTTCTTC	CASSFNPGGDEQFF	TRBJ2-1	NA	TRBD1	TRBV9
TGTGCCAGTATTCCGATCGCGGGAGGTCACACCGGGGAGCTGTTTTTT	CASIPIAGGHTGELFF	TRBJ2-2	once	TRBD2	TRBV19
TGTGCCAGCAGTTTATCTGCCCTGCCATGGGGCTACACCTTC	CASSLSALPWGYTF	TRBJ1-2	NA	NA	TRBV28
TGTGCCAGCAGTTTACTTCTGGGGGGCTACACCTTC	CASSLLLGGYTF	TRBJ1-2	NA	NA	TRBV28
TGCGCCAGCAGCACCCTGCCTACCTACGAGCAGTACTTC	CASSTLPTYEQYF	TRBJ2-7	NA	NA	TRBV10-2
TGTGCCAGCAGCCAAGGACCCCAGCTTTGGGATGAGCAGTTCTTC	CASSQGPQLWDEQFF	TRBJ2-1	NA	NA	TRBV3-1/TRBV3-2